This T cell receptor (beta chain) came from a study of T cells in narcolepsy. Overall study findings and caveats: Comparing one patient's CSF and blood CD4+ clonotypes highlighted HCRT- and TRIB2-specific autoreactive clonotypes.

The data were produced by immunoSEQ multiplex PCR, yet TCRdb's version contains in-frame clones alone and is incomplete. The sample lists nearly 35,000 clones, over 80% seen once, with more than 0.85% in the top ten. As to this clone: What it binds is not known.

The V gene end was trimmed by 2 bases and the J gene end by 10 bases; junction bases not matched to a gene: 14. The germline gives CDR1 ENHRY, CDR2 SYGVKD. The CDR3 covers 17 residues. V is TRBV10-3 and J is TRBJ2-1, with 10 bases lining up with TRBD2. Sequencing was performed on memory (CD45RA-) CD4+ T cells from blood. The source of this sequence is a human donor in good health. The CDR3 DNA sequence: TGTGCCATCAGTGAGACAGGGGACAGCGGGAGGGCCGGGGAGCAGTTCTTC. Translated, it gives CAISETGDSGRAGEQFF.